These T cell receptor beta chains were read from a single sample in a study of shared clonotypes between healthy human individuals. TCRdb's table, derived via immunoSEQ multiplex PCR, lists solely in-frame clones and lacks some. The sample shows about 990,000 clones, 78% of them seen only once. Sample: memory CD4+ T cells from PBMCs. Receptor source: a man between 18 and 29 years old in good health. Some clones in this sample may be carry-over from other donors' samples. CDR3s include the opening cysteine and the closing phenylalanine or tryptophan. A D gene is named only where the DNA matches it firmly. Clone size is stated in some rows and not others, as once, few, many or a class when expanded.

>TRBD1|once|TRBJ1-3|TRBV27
TGTGCCAGCAGTCCACGGACAGGGTTCTCTGGAAACACCATATATTTT
CASSPRTGFSGNTIYF
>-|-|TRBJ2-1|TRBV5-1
TGCGCCAGCAGCCGAGACCCGGGGAATGAGCAGTTCTTC
CASSRDPGNEQFF
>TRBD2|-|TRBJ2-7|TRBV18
TGTGCCAGCTCACCACTACTAGCGGGAGGCTCCTACGAGCAGTACTTC
CASSPLLAGGSYEQYF
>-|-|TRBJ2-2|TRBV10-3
TGTGCCGTGGAGGCCCCGAACACCGGGGAGCTGTTTTTT
CAVEAPNTGELFF
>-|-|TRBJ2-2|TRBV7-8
TGTGCCAGCAGCCCAGGGCTAGCGTTGGGCACCGGGGAGCTGTTTTTT
CASSPGLALGTGELFF
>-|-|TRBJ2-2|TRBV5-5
TGTGCCAGCAGGTCCCGGACAGACACCGGGGAGCTGTTTTTT
CASRSRTDTGELFF
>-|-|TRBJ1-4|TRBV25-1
TGTGCCAGCACTGAGAATCAGGGGTTTCAGGAAAAACTGTTTTTT
CASTENQGFQEKLFF
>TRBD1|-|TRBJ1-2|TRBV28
TGTGCCAGCAGTTCGGGACAGATCTATGGCTACACCTTC
CASSSGQIYGYTF
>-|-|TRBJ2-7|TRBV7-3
TGTGCCAGCAGCCTTACCGGGACCATCGCCTACTACGAGCAGTACTTC
CASSLTGTIAYYEQYF
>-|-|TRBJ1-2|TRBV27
TGTGCCAGCAGTTTATCATTCGGCGCGGGCTATGGCTACACCTTC
CASSLSFGAGYGYTF
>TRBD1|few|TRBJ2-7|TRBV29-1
TGCAGCGTCCACGGTGCCGACAGGGTGGAGTACTTC
CSVHGADRVEYF
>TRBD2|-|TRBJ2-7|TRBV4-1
TGCGCCAGCAGCCAATCTAGCGGGAGAGGGTCCTACGAGCAGTACTTC
CASSQSSGRGSYEQYF
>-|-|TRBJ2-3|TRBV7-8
TGTGCCAGCAGCTCACTTGGGATAGGACACCGGTTCACAGATACGCAGTATTTT
CASSSLGIGHRFTDTQYF
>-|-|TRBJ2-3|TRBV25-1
TGTGCCAGCAGTGTGGCCATAGAAAGGGGAAGCACGCAGTATTTT
CASSVAIERGSTQYF
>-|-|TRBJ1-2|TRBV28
TGTGCCAGCAGGTTGCACTATGGCTACACCTTC
CASRLHYGYTF